This T cell receptor (beta chain) is drawn from a study of naive and memory T cell subsets. Study-wide results and limits: Each distinct alpha or beta sequence counts as one clonotype. The power law exponent of TCR abundance differed between naive and memory cells. RNA-based TCR counts may shift with T cell activation and differentiation.

This clonotype has at least ten counts. Its matching antigen is unknown. Two oligonucleotides, mixed equimolar, formed the beta constant-region primer covering TRBC1 and TRBC2. Each CDR3 protein is one row after TCRdb ran MiXCR on the UMI-ligation and nested PCR reads. This repertoire shows 84,000 or so distinct CDR3 sequences, 7% found once; its top ten account for 1.5% to 2%. The CDR3 contains 14 residues. V dropped 4 bases and J dropped 2 bases, with 11 bases sitting between them. CMV status came from CD4+ T cell IFNgamma after overnight CMV lysate stimulation of fresh PBMCs. The chain carries TRBV12-3 or TRBV12-4 and TRBJ2-5; D is possibly TRBD2 (5 bases). The sequence was obtained from a human donor in good health. Sequenced sample: central memory CD4+ T cells from blood. The CDR3 DNA reads as TGTGCCAGCAGTTCCCCGGACTCTCAAGAGACCCAGTACTTC. Protein sequence: CASSSPDSQETQYF.